A few counts support the clone carrying this T cell receptor beta chain. Its antigen is still unknown. TCRdb reprocessed the 5' RACE reads with MiXCR, giving one entry per CDR3 protein. The sample lists around 140,000 distinct CDR3 sequences, 3% to 4.5% occurring once. The CDR3 is 12 residues long. Germline-derived CDR1 and CDR2 are WNHNN and SYGVQD (reference sequence). V was clipped by 3 bases and J by 7 bases, with 7 bases between them. The entry originates in a study of identical twins. Among all donors, each was a healthy Caucasian. Study conclusions and caveats: With beta out-of-frame sequences, excess sharing by twins was weaker. Excess low generation probability was seen in twin-shared out-of-frame alpha sequences.

The clonotype comes from a man aged 18 to 29 in good health. The sample was memory T cells sorted from blood. This chain links TRBV10-1 with TRBJ2-1; D is possibly TRBD1 (6 bases). DNA for the CDR3: TGCGCCAGCAGTGAACAGGGAAATGAGCAGTTCTTC. As protein: CASSEQGNEQFF.